This TCR beta chain came from a study of cytomegalovirus exposure and HLA in healthy donors. The PCR employed 60 Vbeta primers together with 13 Jbeta primers. The table came from immunoSEQ multiplex PCR; TCRdb's copy has only in-frame clones and leaves some out. The sample has about 130,000 clones, more than 75% seen once. This clone came up a few times. Germline CDR1 reads GTSNPN; CDR2 reads SVGIG (reference sequence). The CDR3 extends over 14 amino acids. Trimming took 8 bases from V and 10 from J; bases not matched to a gene: 12. The specimen sequenced was PBMCs. This chain uses TRBV30 with TRBJ1-6; 9 nucleotides agree with TRBD1. The source is a woman aged 60-75 years in good health and CMV-seropositive. This CDR3 is CAAFHRGRVSPLHF. Here the CDR3 DNA reads TGTGCCGCGTTCCACAGGGGGCGAGTCTCACCCCTCCACTTT.